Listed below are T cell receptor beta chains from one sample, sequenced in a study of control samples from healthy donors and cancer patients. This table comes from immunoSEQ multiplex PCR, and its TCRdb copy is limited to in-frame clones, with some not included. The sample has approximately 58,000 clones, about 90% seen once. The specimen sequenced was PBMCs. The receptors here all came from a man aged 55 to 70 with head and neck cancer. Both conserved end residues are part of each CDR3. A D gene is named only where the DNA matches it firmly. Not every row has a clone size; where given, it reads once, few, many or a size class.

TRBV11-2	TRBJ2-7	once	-	CASNSDHRLGEQYF	TGTGCCAGCAACTCCGACCACAGGTTAGGCGAGCAGTACTTC
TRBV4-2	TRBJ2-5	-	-	CASSQDFGQQETQYF	TGTGCCAGCAGCCAAGATTTTGGGCAGCAAGAGACCCAGTACTTC
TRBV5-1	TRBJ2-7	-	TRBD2	CASSRGGDSYEQYF	TGCGCCAGCAGTCGCGGGGGGGACTCCTACGAGCAGTACTTC
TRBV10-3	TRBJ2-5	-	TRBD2	CAISRASGGALETQYF	TGTGCCATCAGTAGAGCTAGCGGGGGGGCGTTGGAGACCCAGTACTTC
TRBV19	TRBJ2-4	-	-	CASSRSPGQKNIQYF	TGTGCCAGTAGTCGGAGCCCTGGACAGAAAAACATTCAGTACTTC
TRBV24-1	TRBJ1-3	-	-	CATSDLTEGNSGNTIYF	TGTGCCACCAGTGATCTAACAGAGGGAAACTCTGGAAACACCATATATTTT
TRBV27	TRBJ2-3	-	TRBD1	CASSRGTGLTDTQYF	TGTGCCAGCAGCCGCGGGACAGGACTCACAGATACGCAGTATTTT
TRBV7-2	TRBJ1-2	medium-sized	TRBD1	CASSYLGTGGYGYTF	TGTGCCAGCAGCTACCTCGGGACAGGGGGTTATGGCTACACCTTC
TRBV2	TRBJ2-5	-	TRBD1	CASSDREETQYF	TGTGCCAGCTCGGACAGGGAAGAGACCCAGTACTTC
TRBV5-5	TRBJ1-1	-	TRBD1	CASRWGQGSSNTEAFF	TGTGCCAGCAGATGGGGACAGGGGTCATCGAACACTGAAGCTTTCTTT
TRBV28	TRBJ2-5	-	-	CASSFYREWETQYF	TGTGCCAGCAGTTTCTACAGGGAGTGGGAGACCCAGTACTTC
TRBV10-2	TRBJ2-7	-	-	CATRGRDTGSYEQYF	TGCGCGACCAGAGGTAGGGACACCGGCTCCTACGAGCAGTACTTC
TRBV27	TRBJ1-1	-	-	CASRRPGWTVETEAFF	TGTGCCAGCAGGCGTCCAGGGTGGACGGTTGAGACTGAAGCTTTCTTT
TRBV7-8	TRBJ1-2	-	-	CASSPSYGYTF	TGTGCCAGCAGCCCGAGTTATGGCTACACCTTC
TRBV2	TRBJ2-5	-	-	CASSTRETQYF	TGTGCCAGCAGTACACGGGAGACCCAGTACTTC
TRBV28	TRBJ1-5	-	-	CASSLGPFRHNQPQHF	TGTGCCAGCAGTTTAGGCCCCTTCCGCCACAATCAGCCCCAGCATTTT
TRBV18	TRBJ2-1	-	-	CASSPPGRANEQFF	TGTGCCAGCTCACCACCGGGTCGGGCCAATGAGCAGTTCTTC
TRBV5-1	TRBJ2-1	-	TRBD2	CASSLDTSGYNEQFF	TGCGCCAGCAGCTTGGATACTAGCGGCTACAATGAGCAGTTCTTC
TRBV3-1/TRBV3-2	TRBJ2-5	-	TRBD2	CASSQDPRTSGSVQETQYF	TGTGCCAGCAGCCAAGACCCGCGCACTAGCGGGAGTGTCCAAGAGACCCAGTACTTC
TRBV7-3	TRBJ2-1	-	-	CASSLSPGLYNEQFF	TGTGCCAGCAGCTTAAGCCCGGGGTTATACAATGAGCAGTTCTTC
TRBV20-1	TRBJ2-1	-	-	CSASPHLGYNEQFF	TGCAGTGCTAGTCCCCATTTGGGTTACAATGAGCAGTTCTTC
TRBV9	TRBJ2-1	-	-	CASSVGRIPRMEQFF	TGTGCCAGCAGCGTCGGTAGGATACCAAGAATGGAGCAGTTCTTC
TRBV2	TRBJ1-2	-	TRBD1	CASRKDRAMGTF	TGTGCCAGCAGGAAGGACAGGGCGATGGGTACCTTC
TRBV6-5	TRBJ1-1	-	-	CASSRQRTSLEAFF	TGTGCCAGCAGTCGCCAGAGGACAAGCTTAGAAGCTTTCTTT
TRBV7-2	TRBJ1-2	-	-	CASSFDRANYGYTF	TGTGCCAGCAGCTTTGACAGAGCTAACTATGGCTACACCTTC
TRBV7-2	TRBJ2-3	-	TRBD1	CASSLAQGGTDTQYF	TGTGCCAGCAGCTTAGCCCAGGGGGGCACAGATACGCAGTATTTT
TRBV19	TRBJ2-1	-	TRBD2	CASSMSLGLVYNEQFF	TGTGCCAGTAGTATGAGTTTAGGACTAGTCTACAATGAGCAGTTCTTC
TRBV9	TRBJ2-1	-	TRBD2	CASTKTGGSSYNEQFF	TGTGCCAGCACCAAGACGGGGGGTAGCTCCTACAATGAGCAGTTCTTC
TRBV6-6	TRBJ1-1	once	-	CASRRGATEAFF	TGTGCCAGCAGACGGGGAGCCACTGAAGCTTTCTTT
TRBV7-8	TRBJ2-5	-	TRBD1	CASSIDRVLRETQYF	TGTGCCAGCAGCATTGACAGGGTCCTGAGAGAGACCCAGTACTTC
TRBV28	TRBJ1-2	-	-	CASSYRINGGYTF	TGTGCCAGCAGTTACCGTATAAATGGTGGCTACACCTTC
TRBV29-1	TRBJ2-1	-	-	CSVEVGPSEDEQFF	TGCAGCGTTGAAGTAGGTCCATCTGAGGATGAGCAGTTCTTC
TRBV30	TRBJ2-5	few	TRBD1	CAWSGTGGEETQYF	TGTGCCTGGAGTGGTACAGGGGGCGAAGAGACCCAGTACTTC
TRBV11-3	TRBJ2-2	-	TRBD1	CASSFIRTGSGGELFF	TGTGCCAGCAGCTTCATCCGGACAGGGTCTGGCGGGGAGCTGTTTTTT
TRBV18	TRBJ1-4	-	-	CASSPRVLSGSGTVNEKLFF	TGTGCCAGCTCACCACGGGTTTTAAGTGGGTCCGGGACGGTAAATGAAAAACTGTTTTTT
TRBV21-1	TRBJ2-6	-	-	CASSKAHQGPVVRANVLTF	TGTGCCAGCAGCAAAGCGCATCAGGGCCCAGTCGTACGGGCCAACGTCCTGACTTTC
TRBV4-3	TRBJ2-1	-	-	CASSQDAGNEQFF	TGCGCCAGCAGCCAAGATGCAGGGAATGAGCAGTTCTTC
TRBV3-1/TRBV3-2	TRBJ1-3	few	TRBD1	CASSHRTGANSGNTIYF	TGTGCCAGCAGCCACCGGACAGGGGCTAACTCTGGAAACACCATATATTTT
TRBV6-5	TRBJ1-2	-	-	CASSPPAPKYGYTF	TGTGCCAGCAGTCCACCGGCGCCCAAGTATGGCTACACCTTC
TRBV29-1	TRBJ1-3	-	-	CSVLVLSGNTIYF	TGCAGCGTCCTCGTGCTATCTGGAAACACCATATATTTT
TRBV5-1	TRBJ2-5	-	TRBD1	CASSRGTGSQETQYF	TGCGCCAGCAGCAGAGGGACAGGGTCCCAAGAGACCCAGTACTTC
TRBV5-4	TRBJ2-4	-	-	CASSLLTENIQYF	TGTGCCAGCAGCCTCCTGACGGAAAACATTCAGTACTTC
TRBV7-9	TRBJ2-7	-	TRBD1	CASSLTGVPYEQYF	TGTGCCAGCAGCTTGACAGGGGTCCCCTACGAGCAGTACTTC
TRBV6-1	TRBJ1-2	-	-	CASSEALWGPYGYTF	TGTGCCAGCAGTGAAGCGCTTTGGGGCCCCTATGGCTACACCTTC
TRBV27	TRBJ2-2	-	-	CASSFRGMRGRDTGELFF	TGTGCCAGCAGTTTTCGGGGGATGAGGGGCCGGGACACCGGGGAGCTGTTTTTT
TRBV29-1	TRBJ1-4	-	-	CSVDTNEKLFF	TGCAGCGTTGATACTAATGAAAAACTGTTTTTT
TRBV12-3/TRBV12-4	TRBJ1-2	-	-	CASSPTAESGYTF	TGTGCCAGCAGTCCGACAGCGGAATCCGGCTACACCTTC
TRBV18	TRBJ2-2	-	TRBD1	CASSPRQGADTGELFF	TGTGCCAGCTCACCGCGACAGGGGGCGGACACCGGGGAGCTGTTTTTT
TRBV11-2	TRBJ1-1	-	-	CASSLVLGDLNTEAFF	TGTGCCAGCAGCTTAGTGCTCGGGGACCTGAACACTGAAGCTTTCTTT
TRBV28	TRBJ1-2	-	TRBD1	CASSFPPWSDLTGGGVGYTF	TGTGCCAGCAGTTTTCCACCTTGGTCGGACCTGACAGGGGGGGGAGTTGGCTACACCTTC
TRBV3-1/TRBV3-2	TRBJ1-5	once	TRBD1	CASSLGGSNQPQHF	TGTGCCAGCAGCCTAGGGGGCAGCAATCAGCCCCAGCATTTT
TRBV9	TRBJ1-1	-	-	CASSAPLGGMNTEAFF	TGTGCCAGCAGCGCCCCCTTGGGGGGTATGAACACTGAAGCTTTCTTT
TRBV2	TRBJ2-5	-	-	CASSGVGGETQYF	TGTGCCAGCAGCGGAGTAGGGGGGGAGACCCAGTACTTC
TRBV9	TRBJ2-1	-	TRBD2	CASSVGLARNEQFF	TGTGCCAGCAGCGTAGGACTAGCACGGAATGAGCAGTTCTTC
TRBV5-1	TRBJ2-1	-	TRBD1	CASSLDRGMNNEQFF	TGCGCCAGCAGCTTAGACAGGGGCATGAACAATGAGCAGTTCTTC
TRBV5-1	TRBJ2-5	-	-	CASSAQETQYF	TGCGCCAGCAGCGCACAAGAGACCCAGTACTTC
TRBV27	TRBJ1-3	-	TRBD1	CASSLSRTGGNTIYF	TGTGCCAGCAGTTTATCAAGGACAGGGGGAAACACCATATATTTT
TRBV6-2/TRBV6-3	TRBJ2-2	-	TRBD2	CASSYGSGGPTGELFF	TGTGCCAGCAGTTACGGTAGCGGGGGACCCACCGGGGAGCTGTTTTTT
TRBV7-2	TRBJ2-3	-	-	CASSPTINYRGGGTDTQYF	TGTGCCAGCAGCCCAACTATAAACTATAGGGGCGGTGGCACAGATACGCAGTATTTT